These T cell receptor beta chains were read from a single sample in a study of CD8+ T cells in alopecia areata. Sequenced by immunoSEQ multiplex PCR; TCRdb stores in-frame clones only, minus some. Of some 180,000 clones listed, 63% were seen once; the top ten hold roughly 1.7%. The sequences come from CD4+ T cells sorted from blood, collected at week 0. The receptors shown here come from a human donor with alopecia areata. Each CDR3 is given with its conserved first and last residue. D genes are given only for firm matches. Only some rows state a clone size, as once, few, many or a class for expanded clones.

clone size	V gene	J gene	D gene	CDR3 DNA	CDR3 protein
few	TRBV11-2	TRBJ1-4	TRBD1	TGTGCCAGCAGCCCTACGGACAGGGCGAGAAAACTGTTTTTT	CASSPTDRARKLFF
.	TRBV30	TRBJ1-4	.	TGTGCCTGGAGGCCCGGGACACATAATGAAAAACTGTTTTTT	CAWRPGTHNEKLFF
.	TRBV7-2	TRBJ1-2	.	TGTGCCAGCAGCTCCCGACCCCCGCCCTATGGCTACACCTTC	CASSSRPPPYGYTF
once	TRBV2	TRBJ2-5	.	TGTGCCAGCAGTGGTCTTAGAGAGACCCAGTACTTC	CASSGLRETQYF
.	TRBV7-2	TRBJ1-3	.	TGTGCCAGCAGCTCCCAGGGAAGGACTGGAAACACCATATATTTT	CASSSQGRTGNTIYF
.	TRBV7-6	TRBJ2-4	TRBD1	TGTGCCAGCAGCTTAGATGACAGGGGCAACATTCAGTACTTC	CASSLDDRGNIQYF
few	TRBV29-1	TRBJ1-2	.	TGCAGCGCTGGGGGGACGGAGGACTATGGCTACACCTTC	CSAGGTEDYGYTF
.	TRBV13	TRBJ1-2	.	TGTGCCAGCAGCTTACAGGGGAATTCGGGCTATGGCTACACCTTC	CASSLQGNSGYGYTF
.	TRBV13	TRBJ2-7	.	TGTGCCAGCAGCTTAGAGGGTTTAGGAGAGCAGTACTTC	CASSLEGLGEQYF
many	TRBV7-2	TRBJ1-5	.	TGTGCCAGCAGCTTAGGTGGTAAGGAGCCCCAGCATTTT	CASSLGGKEPQHF
.	TRBV29-1	TRBJ1-1	.	TGCAGCGCTGCTGACAGGAACTATGAAGCTTTCTTT	CSAADRNYEAFF
.	TRBV29-1	TRBJ1-2	.	TGCAGCGTTGATACTCAGGGCGGTGGCTACACCTTC	CSVDTQGGGYTF
.	TRBV28	TRBJ2-7	.	TGTGCCAGCAAGGACGGCTCCTACGAGCAGTACTTC	CASKDGSYEQYF
few	TRBV2	TRBJ1-1	.	TGTGCCAGCAGTGCGGGAAGGAACACTGAAGCTTTCTTT	CASSAGRNTEAFF
once	TRBV29-1	TRBJ1-1	.	TGCAGCGTTGAAGTGAGGCTTACTGAAGCTTTCTTT	CSVEVRLTEAFF
.	TRBV20-1	TRBJ1-4	.	TGCAGTGCCGCCAACCCTGAAAAACTGTTTTTT	CSAANPEKLFF
few	TRBV30	TRBJ1-1	.	TGTGCCTGGAGGTATGTAGGGAGTAGCACTGAAGCTTTCTTT	CAWRYVGSSTEAFF
.	TRBV23-1	TRBJ2-1	.	TGCGCCAGCAGTCAATCCCCATCTCCGGGACTCCTAAGTCGGCAGTGTGATGAGCAGTTCTTC	CASSQSPSPGLLSRQCDEQFF
.	TRBV5-5	TRBJ2-3	.	TGTGCCAGCACTAGGGGGGATACGCAGTATTTT	CASTRGDTQYF
.	TRBV9	TRBJ1-1	.	TGTGCCAGCAGCCCCAGACAGGACTCGAACACTGAAGCTTTCTTT	CASSPRQDSNTEAFF
.	TRBV30	TRBJ2-6	.	TGTGCCTGGATGCCCCGAGGGGCCAACGTCCTGACTTTC	CAWMPRGANVLTF
.	TRBV4-3	TRBJ2-3	.	TGCGCCAGCAGCCCGCCTTCCGATACGCAGTATTTT	CASSPPSDTQYF
.	TRBV5-6	TRBJ2-7	.	TGTGCCAGCAGCTCAAGGCTCTACGAGCAGTACTTC	CASSSRLYEQYF
.	TRBV30	TRBJ1-2	.	TGTGCCTGGAAGGCTGGGAAGCCCCTCTATGGCTACACCTTC	CAWKAGKPLYGYTF